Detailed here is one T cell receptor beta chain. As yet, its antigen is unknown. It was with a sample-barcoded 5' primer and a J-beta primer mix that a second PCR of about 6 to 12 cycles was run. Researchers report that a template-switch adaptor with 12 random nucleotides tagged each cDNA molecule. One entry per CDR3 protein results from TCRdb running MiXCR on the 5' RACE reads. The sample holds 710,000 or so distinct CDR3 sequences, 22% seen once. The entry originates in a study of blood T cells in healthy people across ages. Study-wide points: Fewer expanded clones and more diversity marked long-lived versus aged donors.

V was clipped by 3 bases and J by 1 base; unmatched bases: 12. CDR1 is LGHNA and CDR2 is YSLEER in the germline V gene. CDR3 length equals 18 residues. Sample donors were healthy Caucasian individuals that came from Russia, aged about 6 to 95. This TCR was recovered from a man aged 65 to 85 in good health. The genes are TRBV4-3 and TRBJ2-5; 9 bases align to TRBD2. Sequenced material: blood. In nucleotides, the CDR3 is TGCGCCAGCAGCCACTGGATCTGGACTAGCGAGAGCCAAGAGACCCAGTACTTC. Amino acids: CASSHWIWTSESQETQYF.